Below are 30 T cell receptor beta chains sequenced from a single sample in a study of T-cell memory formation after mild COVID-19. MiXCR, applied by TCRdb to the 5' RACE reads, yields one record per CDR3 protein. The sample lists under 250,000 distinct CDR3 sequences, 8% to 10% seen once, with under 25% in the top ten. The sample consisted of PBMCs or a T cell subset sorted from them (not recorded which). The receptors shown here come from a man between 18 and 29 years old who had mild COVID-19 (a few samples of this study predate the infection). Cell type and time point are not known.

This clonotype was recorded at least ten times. CDR3: CASSQSGLFTDTQYF. The CDR3, as DNA: TGTGCCAGCAGCCAAAGTGGACTATTCACAGATACGCAGTATTTT. The rearrangement links TRBV3-1 to TRBJ2-3; weak D call: TRBD2 (6 bases). Germline lookup yields CDR1 LGHDT and CDR2 YNNKEL (reference sequence). This CDR3 is 15 amino acids long. The V end was cut by 2 bases, the J end by 2 bases, with 11 bases between.

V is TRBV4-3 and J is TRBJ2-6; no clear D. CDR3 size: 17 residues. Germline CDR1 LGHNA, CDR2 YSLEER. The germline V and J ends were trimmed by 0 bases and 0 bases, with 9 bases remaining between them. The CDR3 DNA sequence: TGCGCCAGCAGCCAAGATGCCCCAGGCTCTGGGGCCAACGTCCTGACTTTC. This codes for CASSQDAPGSGANVLTF.

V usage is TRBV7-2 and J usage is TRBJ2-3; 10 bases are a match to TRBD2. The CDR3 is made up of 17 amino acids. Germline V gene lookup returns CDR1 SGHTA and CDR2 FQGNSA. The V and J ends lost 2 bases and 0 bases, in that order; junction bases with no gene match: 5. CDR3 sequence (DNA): TGTGCCAGCAGCTTAAGCGGGGGGGCGGATAGCACAGATACGCAGTATTTT. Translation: CASSLSGGADSTDTQYF.

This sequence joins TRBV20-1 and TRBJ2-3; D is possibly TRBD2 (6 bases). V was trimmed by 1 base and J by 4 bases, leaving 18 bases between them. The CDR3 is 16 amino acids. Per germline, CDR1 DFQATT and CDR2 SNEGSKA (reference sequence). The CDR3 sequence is CSARGGLGGVADTQYF. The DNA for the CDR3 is TGCAGTGCTAGAGGGGGACTCGGCGGGGTGGCAGATACGCAGTATTTT.

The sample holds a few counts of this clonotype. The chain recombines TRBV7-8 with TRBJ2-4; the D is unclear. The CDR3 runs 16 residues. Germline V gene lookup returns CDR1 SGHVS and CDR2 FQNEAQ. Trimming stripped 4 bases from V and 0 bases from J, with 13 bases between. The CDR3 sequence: CASSSRTVLAKNIQYF. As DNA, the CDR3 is TGTGCCAGCAGCTCAAGGACCGTTCTAGCCAAAAACATTCAGTACTTC.

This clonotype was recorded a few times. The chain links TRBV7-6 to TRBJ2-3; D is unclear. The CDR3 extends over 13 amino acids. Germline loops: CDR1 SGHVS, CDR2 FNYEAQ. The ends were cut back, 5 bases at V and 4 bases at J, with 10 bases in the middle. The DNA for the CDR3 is TGTGCCAGCAGCGTCTGGAATGCAGATACGCAGTATTTT. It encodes CASSVWNADTQYF. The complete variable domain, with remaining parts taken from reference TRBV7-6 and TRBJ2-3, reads GAGVSQSPRYKVTKRGQDVALRCDPISGHVSLYWYRQALGQGPEFLTYFNYEAQQDKSGLPNDRFSAERPEGSISTLTIQRTEQRDSAMYRCASSVWNADTQYFGPGTRLTVL.

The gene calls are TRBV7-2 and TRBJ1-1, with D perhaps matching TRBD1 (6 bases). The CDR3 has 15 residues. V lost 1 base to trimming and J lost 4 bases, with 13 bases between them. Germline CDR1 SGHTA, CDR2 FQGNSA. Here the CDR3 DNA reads TGTGCCAGCAGCTTAGAACCCAGGGGCGGCACTGAAGCTTTCTTT. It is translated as CASSLEPRGGTEAFF.

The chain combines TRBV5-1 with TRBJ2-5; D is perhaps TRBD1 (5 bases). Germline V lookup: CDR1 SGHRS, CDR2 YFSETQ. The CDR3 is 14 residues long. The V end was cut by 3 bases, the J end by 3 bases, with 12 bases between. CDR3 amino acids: CASSSGRVKETQYF. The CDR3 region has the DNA TGCGCCAGCAGCTCGGGCAGGGTCAAAGAGACCCAGTACTTC.

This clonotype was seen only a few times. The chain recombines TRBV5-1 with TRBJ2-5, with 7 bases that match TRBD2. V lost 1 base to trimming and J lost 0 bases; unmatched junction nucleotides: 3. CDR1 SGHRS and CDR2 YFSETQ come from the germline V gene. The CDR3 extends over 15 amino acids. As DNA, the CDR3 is TGCGCCAGCAGCTTGTCAGCGGGGAACCAAGAGACCCAGTACTTC. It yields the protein CASSLSAGNQETQYF.

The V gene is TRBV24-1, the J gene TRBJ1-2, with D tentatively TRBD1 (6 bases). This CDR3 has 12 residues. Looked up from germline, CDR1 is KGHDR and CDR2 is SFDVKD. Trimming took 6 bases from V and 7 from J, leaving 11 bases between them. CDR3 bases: TGTGCCACCAGTCCCAGGGGACTTGGCTACACCTTC. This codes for CATSPRGLGYTF.

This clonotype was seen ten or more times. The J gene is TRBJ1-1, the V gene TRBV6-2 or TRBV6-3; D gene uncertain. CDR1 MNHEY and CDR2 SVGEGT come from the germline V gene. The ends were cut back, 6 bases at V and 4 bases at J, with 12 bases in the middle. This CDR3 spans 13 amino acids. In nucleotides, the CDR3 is TGTGCCAGCAGCAGCCTAGGGATCACTGAAGCTTTCTTT. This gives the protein CASSSLGITEAFF.

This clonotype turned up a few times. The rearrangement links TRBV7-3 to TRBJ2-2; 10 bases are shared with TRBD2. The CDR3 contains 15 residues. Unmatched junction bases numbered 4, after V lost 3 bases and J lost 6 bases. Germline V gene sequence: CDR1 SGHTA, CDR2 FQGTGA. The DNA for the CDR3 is TGTGCCAGCAGCTTCAGCGGGGGGGCCTCCGGGGAGCTGTTTTTT. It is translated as CASSFSGGASGELFF.

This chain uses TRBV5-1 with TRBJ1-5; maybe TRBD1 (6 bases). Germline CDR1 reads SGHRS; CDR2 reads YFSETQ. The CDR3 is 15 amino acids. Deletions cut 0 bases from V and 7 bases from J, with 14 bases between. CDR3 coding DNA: TGCGCCAGCAGCTTGGTTGGGGGGCCGGGGCAGCCCCAGCATTTT. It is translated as CASSLVGGPGQPQHF.

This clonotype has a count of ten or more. The CDR3 protein is CASSPSGGQETQYF. In nucleotides, the CDR3 is TGTGCCAGCAGCCCCAGCGGGGGCCAAGAGACCCAGTACTTC. The chain couples TRBV12-3 or TRBV12-4 to TRBJ2-5; 8 bases map to TRBD2. V lost 6 bases and J lost 1; bases outside the gene matches: 4. The CDR3 length is 14 residues.

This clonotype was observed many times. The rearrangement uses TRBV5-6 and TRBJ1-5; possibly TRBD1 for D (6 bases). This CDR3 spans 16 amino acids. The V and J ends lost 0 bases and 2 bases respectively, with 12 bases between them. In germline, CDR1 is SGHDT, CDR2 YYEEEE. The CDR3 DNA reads TGTGCCAGCAGCTTGGGTGCGGGGGCTCGCAATCAGCCCCAGCATTTT. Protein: CASSLGAGARNQPQHF.

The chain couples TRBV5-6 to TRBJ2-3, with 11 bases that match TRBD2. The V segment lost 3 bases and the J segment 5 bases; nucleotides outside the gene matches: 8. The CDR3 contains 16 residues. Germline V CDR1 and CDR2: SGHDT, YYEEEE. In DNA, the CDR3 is TGTGCCAGCAGCTCTGGACTAGCGGGTCCACGAGATACGCAGTATTTT. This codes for CASSSGLAGPRDTQYF.

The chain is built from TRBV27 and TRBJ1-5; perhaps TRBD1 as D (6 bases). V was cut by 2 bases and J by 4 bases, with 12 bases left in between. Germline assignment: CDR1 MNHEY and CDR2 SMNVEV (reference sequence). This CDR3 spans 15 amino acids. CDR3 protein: CASSLVPGHNQPQHF. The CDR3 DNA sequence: TGTGCCAGCAGTTTAGTCCCGGGACATAATCAGCCCCAGCATTTT.

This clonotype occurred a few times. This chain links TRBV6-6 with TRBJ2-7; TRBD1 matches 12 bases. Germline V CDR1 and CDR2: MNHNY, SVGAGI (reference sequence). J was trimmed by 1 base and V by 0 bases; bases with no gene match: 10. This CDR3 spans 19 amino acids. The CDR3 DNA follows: TGTGCCAGCAGTTACTCGATGGGGGACAGGGGGCTGAAGTCCTACGAGCAGTACTTC. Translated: CASSYSMGDRGLKSYEQYF.

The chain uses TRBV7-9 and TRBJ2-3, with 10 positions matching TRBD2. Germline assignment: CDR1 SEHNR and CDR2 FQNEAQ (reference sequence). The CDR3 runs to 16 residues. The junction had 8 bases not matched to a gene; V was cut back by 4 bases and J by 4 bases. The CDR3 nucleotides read TGTGCCAGCAGCTCGCGGACTAGCGGAAACCCAGATACGCAGTATTTT. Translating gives CASSSRTSGNPDTQYF.

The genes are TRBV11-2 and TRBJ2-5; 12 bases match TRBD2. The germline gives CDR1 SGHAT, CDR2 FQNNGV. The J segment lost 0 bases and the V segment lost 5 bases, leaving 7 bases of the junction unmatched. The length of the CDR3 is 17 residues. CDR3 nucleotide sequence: TGTGCCAGCAGCGCCGGGACTAGCGGGCCCTACCAAGAGACCCAGTACTTC. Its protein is CASSAGTSGPYQETQYF.

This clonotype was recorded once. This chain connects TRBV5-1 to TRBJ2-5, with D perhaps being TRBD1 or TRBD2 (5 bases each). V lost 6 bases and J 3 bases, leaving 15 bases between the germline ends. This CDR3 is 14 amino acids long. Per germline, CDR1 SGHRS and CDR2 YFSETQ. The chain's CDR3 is CASNSGTMEETQYF. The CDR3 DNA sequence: TGCGCCAGCAACTCCGGGACGATGGAAGAGACCCAGTACTTC. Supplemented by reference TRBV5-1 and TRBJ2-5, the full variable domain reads KAGVTQTPRYLIKTRGQQVTLSCSPISGHRSVSWYQQTPGQGLQFLFEYFSETQRNKGNFPGRFSGRQFSNSRSEMNVSTLELGDSALYLCASNSGTMEETQYFGPGTRLLVL.

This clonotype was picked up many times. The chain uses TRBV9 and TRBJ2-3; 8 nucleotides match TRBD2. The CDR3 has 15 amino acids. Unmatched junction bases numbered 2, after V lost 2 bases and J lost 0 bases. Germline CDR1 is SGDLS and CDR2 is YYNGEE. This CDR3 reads CASSVVAGSTDTQYF. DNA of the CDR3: TGTGCCAGCAGCGTGGTAGCGGGGAGCACAGATACGCAGTATTTT.

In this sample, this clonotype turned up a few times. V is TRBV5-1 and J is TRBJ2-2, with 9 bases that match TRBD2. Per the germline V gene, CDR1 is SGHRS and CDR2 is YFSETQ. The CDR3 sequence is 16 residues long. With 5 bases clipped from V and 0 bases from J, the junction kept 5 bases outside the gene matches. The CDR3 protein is CASRPAGGPNTGELFF. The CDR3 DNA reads TGCGCCAGCAGGCCAGCGGGGGGCCCGAACACCGGGGAGCTGTTTTTT.

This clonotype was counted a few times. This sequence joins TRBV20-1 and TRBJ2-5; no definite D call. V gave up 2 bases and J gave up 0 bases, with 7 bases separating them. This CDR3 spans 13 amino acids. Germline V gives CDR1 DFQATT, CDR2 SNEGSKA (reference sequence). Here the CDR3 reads CSARNQDQETQYF. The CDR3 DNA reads TGCAGTGCTAGAAACCAGGACCAAGAGACCCAGTACTTC.

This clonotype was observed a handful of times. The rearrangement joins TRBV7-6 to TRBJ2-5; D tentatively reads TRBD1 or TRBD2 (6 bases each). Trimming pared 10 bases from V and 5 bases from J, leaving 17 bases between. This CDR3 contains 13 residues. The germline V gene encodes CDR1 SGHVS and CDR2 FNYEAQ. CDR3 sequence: CAISSWGAETQYF. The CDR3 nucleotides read TGTGCCATCTCTAGCTGGGGGGCGGAGACCCAGTACTTC.

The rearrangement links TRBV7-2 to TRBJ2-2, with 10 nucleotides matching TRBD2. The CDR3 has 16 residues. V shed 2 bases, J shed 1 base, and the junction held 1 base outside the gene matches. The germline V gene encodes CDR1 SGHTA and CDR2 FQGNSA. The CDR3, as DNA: TGTGCCAGCAGCTTACTAGCGGGGGTGAACACCGGGGAGCTGTTTTTT. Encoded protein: CASSLLAGVNTGELFF.

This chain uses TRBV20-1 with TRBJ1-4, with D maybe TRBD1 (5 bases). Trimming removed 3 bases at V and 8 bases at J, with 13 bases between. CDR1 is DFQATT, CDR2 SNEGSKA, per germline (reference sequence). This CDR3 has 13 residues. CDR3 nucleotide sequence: TGCAGTGCTAGTGAGGGACCTCTCGAAAAACTGTTTTTT. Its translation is CSASEGPLEKLFF.

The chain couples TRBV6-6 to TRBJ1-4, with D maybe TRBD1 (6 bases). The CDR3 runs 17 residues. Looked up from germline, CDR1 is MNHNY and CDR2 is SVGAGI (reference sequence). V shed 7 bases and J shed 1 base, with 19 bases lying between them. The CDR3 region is CASMGGRGRGTNEKLFF. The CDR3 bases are TGTGCCAGCATGGGGGGCCGGGGCCGGGGAACTAATGAAAAACTGTTTTTT.

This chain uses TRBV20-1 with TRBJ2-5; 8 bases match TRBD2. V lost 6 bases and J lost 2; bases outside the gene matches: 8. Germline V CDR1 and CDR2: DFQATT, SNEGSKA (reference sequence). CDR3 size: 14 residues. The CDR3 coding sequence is TGCAGTGCCGAGGGAGGCGGGGGGCAAGAGACCCAGTACTTC. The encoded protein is CSAEGGGGQETQYF.

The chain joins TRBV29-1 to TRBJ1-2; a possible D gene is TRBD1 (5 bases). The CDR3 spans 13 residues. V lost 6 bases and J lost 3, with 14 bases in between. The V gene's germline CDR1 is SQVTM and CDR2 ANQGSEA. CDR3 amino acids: CSVSQMGDYGYTF. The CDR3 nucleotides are TGCAGCGTCTCCCAGATGGGGGACTATGGCTACACCTTC. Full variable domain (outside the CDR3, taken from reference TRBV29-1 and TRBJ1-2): SAVISQKPSRDICQRGTSLTIQCQVDSQVTMMFWYRQQPGQSLTLIATANQGSEATYESGFVIDKFPISRPNLTFSTLTVSNMSPEDSSIYLCSVSQMGDYGYTFGSGTRLTVV.